This T cell receptor (beta chain) is drawn from a study of regulatory T cells in long-lasting Graves disease. Overall study findings and caveats: Lower TCR diversity was seen in persistent Graves' patients than in newly diagnosed ones. Authors noted too few samples as a limitation.

Researchers made TCR beta libraries by using iRepertoire HTBI primers and running Arm-PCR on CDR3 regions. In the study's own analysis: Samples revealed roughly 62 TRBV and roughly 15 TRBJ segments. TCRdb used MiXCR to reprocess the multiplex PCR reads, holding one entry per CDR3 protein. The authors' filters were not applied to this entry. Found here are a few hundred thousand distinct CDR3 sequences, less than 25% of them singletons; the top ten hold about a quarter. The time point: persistent/refractory GD, antithyroid drugs over 5 years with positive TRAb. Isolated PBMC RNA provided the starting material for the TCR library. The CDR3 sequence is 14 residues long. The germline CDR1 and CDR2 sequences are LNHDA and SQIVND (reference sequence). V dropped 5 bases and J dropped 2 bases, with 13 bases sitting between them. In regard to this clonotype: Its antigen is not known.

Sequencing was performed on peripheral blood mononuclear cells (PBMCs), taken when the disease was refractory, from a patient treated with antithyroid drugs. The receptor was isolated from a female donor with Graves disease. The chain recombines TRBV19 with TRBJ2-7; D perhaps matches TRBD1 (6 bases). For the CDR3, the DNA is TGTGCCAGTAGTGACTTCGGACAGACCTACGAGCAGTACTTC. This sequence encodes CASSDFGQTYEQYF. The whole variable domain, remainder taken from reference TRBV19 and TRBJ2-7, is DGGITQSPKYLFRKEGQNVTLSCEQNLNHDAMYWYRQDPGQGLRLIYYSQIVNDFQKGDIAEGYSVSREKKESFPLTVTSAQKNPTAFYLCASSDFGQTYEQYFGPGTRLTVT.